The 21 T cell receptor beta chains presented below share a single source sample, sequenced in a study of T-cell reconstitution after alpha-beta-depleted transplantation in children. Unique molecular identifiers were used to barcode this TCRbeta library. MiXCR, run by TCRdb on the PCR reads, gives a single entry per CDR3 protein. The table has some 280,000 distinct CDR3 sequences, more than 8% seen once. This specimen consisted of PBMCs from the stem cell graft donor, obtained from the stem cell graft. The receptors shown here come from a human donor who donated a stem cell graft to a child with SCID.

The CDR3 DNA reads as TGTGCCAGCAGCTTACCCGGGACAGGGGGGAATGAGCAGTTCTTC. Its protein is CASSLPGTGGNEQFF. The chain has TRBV5-4 and TRBJ2-1; TRBD1 matches at 11 bases. This CDR3 region has 15 residues. V shed 2 bases and J 7 bases; nucleotides not matched to a gene: 5. Germline CDR1 is SGHNT and CDR2 is YYREEE (reference sequence).

This clonotype was picked up many times. This chain connects TRBV20-1 to TRBJ1-3; maybe TRBD1 (5 bases). The CDR3 length is 14 residues. The germline gives CDR1 DFQATT, CDR2 SNEGSKA (reference sequence). The germline V and J ends were trimmed by 3 bases and 2 bases, with 11 bases remaining between them. For the CDR3, the DNA is TGCAGTGCTAGGCAGCAGGGTCCTGGAAACACCATATATTTT. It encodes CSARQQGPGNTIYF.

This chain joins TRBV7-2 and TRBJ2-1, with 7 bases that match TRBD2. With V trimmed by 5 bases and J by 8 bases, 15 bases remained unmatched. The germline gives CDR1 SGHTA, CDR2 FQGNSA. CDR3 size: 16 residues. The CDR3 DNA follows: TGTGCCAGCAGCCCTCGGAGAAGCGGAGGGAGGGATGAGCAGTTCTTC. It is translated as CASSPRRSGGRDEQFF.

In this sample, this clonotype turned up a few times. This chain uses TRBV3-1 with TRBJ1-1; perhaps TRBD1 as D (5 bases). Germline CDR1 is LGHDT and CDR2 is YNNKEL (reference sequence). CDR3 length: 14 residues. Trimming removed 4 bases from V and 1 base from J, with 10 bases in between. The CDR3 region is CASSPGLTNTEAFF. The CDR3 DNA sequence: TGTGCCAGCAGCCCGGGACTGACGAACACTGAAGCTTTCTTT. The full variable domain, in which reference TRBV3-1 and TRBJ1-1 provide the parts outside the CDR3, is DTAVSQTPKYLVTQMGNDKSIKCEQNLGHDTMYWYKQDSKKFLKIMFSYNNKELIINETVPNRFSPKSPDKAHLNLHINSLELGDSAVYFCASSPGLTNTEAFFGQGTRLTVV.

This clonotype has a handful of counts. This rearrangement joins TRBV2 to TRBJ2-7; 8 positions match TRBD1. The CDR3 sequence is 20 residues long. Per the germline V gene, CDR1 is SNHLY and CDR2 is FYNNEI. Trimming took 1 base from V and 3 from J; bases not matched to a gene: 20. The CDR3, as DNA: TGTGCCAGCAGTGAAGAAGGTGCGGGCAGGGGGCGAAGAAGGCACTACGAGCAGTACTTC. It specifies CASSEEGAGRGRRRHYEQYF.

The chain employs TRBV6-5 and TRBJ2-7; possible D gene TRBD1, 6 bases. The germline gives CDR1 MNHEY, CDR2 SVGAGI. The V and J ends lost 1 base and 4 bases respectively, with 17 bases between them. This CDR3 region has 16 residues. The CDR3 sequence: CASSYFRQASDYEQYF. In DNA, the CDR3 is TGTGCCAGCAGTTACTTTCGACAGGCTTCGGATTACGAGCAGTACTTC.

This clonotype has ten or more counts. The genes are TRBV12-3 or TRBV12-4 and TRBJ2-5; D is undetermined. The V end was cut by 2 bases, the J end by 7 bases, with 11 bases between. This CDR3 comprises 13 residues. The CDR3 DNA is TGTGCCAGCAGTTTAAAGGCAGAAGGGACCCAGTACTTC. Its translation: CASSLKAEGTQYF.

Ten or more counts support this clonotype. The CDR3 nucleotides read TGTGCCAGCAGCTTAGAACTAGCGGGGGACAATGAGCAGTTCTTC. It encodes CASSLELAGDNEQFF. The chain combines TRBV7-9 with TRBJ2-1; the match to TRBD2 covers 11 bases. This CDR3 region has 15 residues. Germline V gene sequence: CDR1 SEHNR, CDR2 FQNEAQ (reference sequence). J was trimmed by 5 bases and V by 1 base; bases with no gene match: 1.

The V gene is TRBV24-1, the J gene TRBJ2-1, with TRBD1 matching over 10 bases. V shed 2 bases and J 9 bases; nucleotides not matched to a gene: 6. Germline V gives CDR1 KGHDR, CDR2 SFDVKD. There are 15 residues in the CDR3. CDR3 protein: CATSDSVTGGGEQFF. CDR3 nucleotides: TGTGCCACCAGTGATTCGGTGACAGGGGGCGGTGAGCAGTTCTTC.

The chain recombines TRBV12-3 or TRBV12-4 with TRBJ2-7; D is unclear. The CDR3 has 13 residues. V gave up 2 bases and J gave up 5 bases, with 10 bases separating them. In nucleotides, the CDR3 is TGTGCCAGCAGTTTATCCCAGGTACACGAGCAGTACTTC. As protein: CASSLSQVHEQYF.

This clonotype was observed a handful of times. The chain joins TRBV7-9 to TRBJ2-2; D is unresolved. Trimming shortened V by 5 bases and J by 1 base, and 11 bases separated the two germline ends. Germline V gene data show CDR1 as SEHNR and CDR2 as FQNEAQ (reference sequence). The CDR3 contains 15 residues. CDR3: CASSLYQGNTGELFF. The DNA of the CDR3 is TGTGCCAGCAGCCTGTACCAAGGGAACACCGGGGAGCTGTTTTTT.

This clonotype has a count of ten or more. The V call is TRBV5-1, the J call TRBJ2-1; 7 nucleotides align to TRBD1. This CDR3 spans 15 amino acids. Unmatched junction bases numbered 6, after V lost 2 bases and J lost 4 bases. Germline lookup yields CDR1 SGHRS and CDR2 YFSETQ. The DNA for the CDR3 is TGCGCCAGCAGCTTCACCGGGACAGATTACAATGAGCAGTTCTTC. Its translation: CASSFTGTDYNEQFF.

This clonotype was observed at least ten times. The CDR3, as DNA: TGTGCCAGCTTAAGACAATCCTCTGGAAACACCATATATTTT. Translation gives CASLRQSSGNTIYF. This chain links TRBV18 with TRBJ1-3; D gene ambiguous. The CDR3 is 14 amino acids. V was pared by 7 bases and J by 0 bases, with 10 bases between. Germline V gives CDR1 KGHSH, CDR2 LQKENI.

This chain connects TRBV9 to TRBJ2-1; TRBD1 aligns across 8 bases. This CDR3 has 17 residues. Germline lookup yields CDR1 SGDLS and CDR2 YYNGEE. V was clipped by 0 bases and J by 0 bases; unmatched bases: 5. CDR3 amino acids: CASSVATGGSSYNEQFF. Written as DNA, the CDR3 is TGTGCCAGCAGCGTAGCTACAGGGGGAAGCTCCTACAATGAGCAGTTCTTC.

This clonotype was observed at least ten times. V gene TRBV7-9 combines with J gene TRBJ2-7, with TRBD1 identical over 9 bases. The CDR3 has 15 residues. V was pared by 3 bases and J by 6 bases, with 9 bases of the junction left unmatched. Germline V lookup: CDR1 SEHNR, CDR2 FQNEAQ (reference sequence). CDR3 nucleotides: TGTGCCAGCAGCTTCGGGGGGACAGGGTTTGGCGAGCAGTACTTC. It specifies CASSFGGTGFGEQYF.

This clonotype was counted ten times or more. This sequence joins TRBV7-3 and TRBJ2-7, with TRBD2 matching 10 bases. The CDR3 loop spans 15 amino acids. V was pared by 4 bases and J by 0 bases, with 3 bases of the junction left unmatched. Germline-derived CDR1 and CDR2 are SGHTA and FQGTGA. The CDR3 bases are TGTGCCAGCAGCTATTCTAGCGGGGGCTCCTACGAGCAGTACTTC. This encodes CASSYSSGGSYEQYF.

The rearrangement joins TRBV6-5 to TRBJ2-1; D possibly uses TRBD1 or TRBD2 (5 bases each). This CDR3 spans 17 amino acids. Per the germline V gene, CDR1 is MNHEY and CDR2 is SVGAGI. V lost 0 bases, J lost 4 bases, and 16 bases lay in between. The CDR3 sequence is CASSYSIGRESYNEQFF. The DNA for the CDR3 is TGTGCCAGCAGTTACTCGATTGGCAGGGAGTCGTACAATGAGCAGTTCTTC.

This clonotype has only one observation. V is TRBV4-1 and J is TRBJ2-3; tentative D call: TRBD1 (6 bases). The ends were cut back, 6 bases at V and 4 bases at J, with 11 bases in the middle. Germline values: CDR1 MGHRA, CDR2 YSYEKL. CDR3 length equals 13 residues. The CDR3 is CASRGWGPDTQYF. The CDR3 DNA sequence: TGCGCCAGCAGGGGGTGGGGGCCAGATACGCAGTATTTT.

This clonotype was observed a few times. The chain has TRBV2 and TRBJ2-3; a possible D gene is TRBD1 (6 bases). V was shortened by 0 bases and J by 0 bases, with 10 bases between the two germline ends. This CDR3 contains 16 residues. The germline V gene has CDR1 SNHLY and CDR2 FYNNEI. The CDR3 reads CASSEAWDTSTDTQYF. Here the CDR3 DNA reads TGTGCCAGCAGTGAAGCGTGGGACACTAGCACAGATACGCAGTATTTT.

This clonotype was picked up a small number of times. The V call is TRBV4-2, the J call TRBJ1-3, with D uncertain. Trimming removed 4 bases from V and 4 bases from J, with 14 bases in between. Germline values: CDR1 LGHNA, CDR2 YNFKEQ. This CDR3 spans 15 amino acids. The CDR3 DNA reads as TGTGCCAGCAGCCCTCAGCGGGCTGGGGGAAACACCATATATTTT. It yields the protein CASSPQRAGGNTIYF.

This clonotype was seen ten or more times. One junction end does not reproduce the germline sequence, and a read error may be involved. This chain connects TRBV11-3 to TRBJ2-1, with 8 bases fitting TRBD2. The germline V gene encodes CDR1 SGHNT and CDR2 YENEEA. This CDR3 is built from 16 residues. CDR3 amino acids: CASSLGAGGSYNEQFF. CDR3 in DNA: TGCGCCAGCAGCTTAGGGGCGGGGGGATCCTACAATGAGCAGTTCTTC.